This T cell receptor (beta chain) was sequenced in a study of regulatory T cells in long-lasting Graves disease. Time point noted: newly diagnosed GD, antithyroid drugs for less than 3 months. RNA extracted from PBMCs served as the sequencing template. The table lists this clonotype with a few counts. A read error may produce the germline difference seen at one junction end. The CDR3 is 14 residues long. Germline V gene sequence: CDR1 MNHEY, CDR2 SVGEGT. Combining iRepertoire HTBI primers with Arm-PCR of CDR3 regions, the authors built TCR beta libraries. In the original workflow: 62 TRBV and roughly 13 TRBJ segments were identified across samples. TCRdb reprocessed the multiplex PCR reads via MiXCR and lists one record per CDR3 protein. In this record, the V and J calls reflect TCRdb's handling and not the investigators' own analysis. Altogether about 540,000 distinct CDR3 sequences are present, less than 15% being singletons, with the ten largest covering roughly a tenth.

This sample also appeared in a second study, on T cells in Graves' hyperthyroidism and ophthalmopathy. That paper notes: During a first-round RT-PCR of the TCR CDR3, the HTBI primer set was used. Blood samples included most of the expanded thyroid clonotypes exceeding 0.001. Model predictions of ophthalmopathy came a median around 6.5 months before onset.

This rearrangement joins TRBV6-2 or TRBV6-3 to TRBJ2-7, with D perhaps assigned TRBD1 or TRBD2 (6 bases each). The receptor comes from a man aged 25-45 years with Graves disease. The source was peripheral blood mononuclear cells (PBMCs), collected at new diagnosis, from a patient treated with antithyroid drugs. The CDR3 region is CASRQTGAAYERYF. CDR3 coding DNA: TGTGCCAGCAGACAAACGGGGGCGGCCTACGAGCGGTACTTC.